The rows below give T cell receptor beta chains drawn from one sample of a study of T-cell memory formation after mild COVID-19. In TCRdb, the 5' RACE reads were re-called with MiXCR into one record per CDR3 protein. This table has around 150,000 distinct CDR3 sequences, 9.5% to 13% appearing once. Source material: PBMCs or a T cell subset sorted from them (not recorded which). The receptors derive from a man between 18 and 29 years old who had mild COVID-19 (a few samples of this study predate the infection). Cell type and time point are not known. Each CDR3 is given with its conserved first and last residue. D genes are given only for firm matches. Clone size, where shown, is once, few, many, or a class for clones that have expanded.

CDR3aa: CASSPGTSGGPDTQYF
CDR3nt: TGCGCCAGCAGCCCTGGGACTAGCGGGGGGCCAGATACGCAGTATTTT
v_gene: TRBV5-1
d_gene: TRBD2
abundance: NA
j_gene: TRBJ2-3

CDR3aa: CATRDRDNEKLFF
CDR3nt: TGTGCCACACGGGACAGGGATAATGAAAAACTGTTTTTT
v_gene: TRBV3-1
d_gene: TRBD1
abundance: few
j_gene: TRBJ1-4

CDR3aa: CASSRTSVGDYNEQFF
CDR3nt: TGCGCCAGCAGCCGAACCTCGGTCGGAGACTACAATGAGCAGTTCTTC
v_gene: TRBV5-1
d_gene: NA
abundance: few
j_gene: TRBJ2-1

CDR3aa: CAISPTPSGTGVQPQHF
CDR3nt: TGTGCCATCTCCCCTACCCCCTCCGGGACAGGGGTGCAGCCCCAGCATTTT
v_gene: TRBV10-3
d_gene: TRBD1
abundance: NA
j_gene: TRBJ1-5

CDR3aa: CASSQGAIGELFF
CDR3nt: TGCGCCAGCAGTCAGGGGGCGATCGGGGAGCTGTTTTTT
v_gene: TRBV5-1
d_gene: TRBD1
abundance: NA
j_gene: TRBJ2-2

CDR3aa: CASSLGGSPGNTIYF
CDR3nt: TGTGCCAGCAGTTTAGGGGGCAGCCCTGGAAACACCATATATTTT
v_gene: TRBV28
d_gene: NA
abundance: few
j_gene: TRBJ1-3

CDR3aa: CASSPQTWATNEKLFF
CDR3nt: TGCGCCAGCAGCCCACAGACTTGGGCAACTAATGAAAAACTGTTTTTT
v_gene: TRBV5-1
d_gene: NA
abundance: NA
j_gene: TRBJ1-4

CDR3aa: CSARDRVGLEGYTF
CDR3nt: TGCAGTGCTAGAGATAGGGTGGGCTTAGAGGGCTACACCTTC
v_gene: TRBV20-1
d_gene: NA
abundance: NA
j_gene: TRBJ1-2

CDR3aa: CASSQDLAGVEETQYF
CDR3nt: TGCGCCAGCAGCCAAGATCTAGCGGGGGTCGAAGAGACCCAGTACTTC
v_gene: TRBV4-3
d_gene: TRBD2
abundance: few
j_gene: TRBJ2-5

CDR3aa: CASGRGTLYGYTF
CDR3nt: TGTGCCAGCGGGCGAGGGACCCTCTATGGCTACACCTTC
v_gene: TRBV12-3/TRBV12-4
d_gene: NA
abundance: few
j_gene: TRBJ1-2

CDR3aa: CASSRGPQGAETQYF
CDR3nt: TGTGCCAGCAGCCGGGGCCCCCAGGGGGCGGAGACCCAGTACTTC
v_gene: TRBV7-2
d_gene: TRBD1
abundance: few
j_gene: TRBJ2-5

CDR3aa: CASSSSEGGRLHGYTF
CDR3nt: TGCGCCAGCAGCTCTTCCGAAGGGGGAAGGTTACATGGCTACACCTTC
v_gene: TRBV4-1
d_gene: NA
abundance: NA
j_gene: TRBJ1-2

CDR3aa: CASSFSSANYGYTF
CDR3nt: TGTGCCAGCAGCTTCAGTTCAGCTAACTATGGCTACACCTTC
v_gene: TRBV7-2
d_gene: NA
abundance: few
j_gene: TRBJ1-2

CDR3aa: CASSYLASTDTQYF
CDR3nt: TGTGCCAGCAGTTACCTAGCGAGCACAGATACGCAGTATTTT
v_gene: TRBV6-5
d_gene: NA
abundance: NA
j_gene: TRBJ2-3

CDR3aa: CAGGSLDRALLFF
CDR3nt: TGTGCCGGCGGCAGCCTCGACAGGGCATTACTGTTTTTT
v_gene: TRBV2
d_gene: TRBD1
abundance: few
j_gene: TRBJ1-4

CDR3aa: CSASLSYHSNQPQHF
CDR3nt: TGCAGTGCTAGTCTCAGTTACCATAGCAATCAGCCCCAGCATTTT
v_gene: TRBV20-1
d_gene: NA
abundance: few
j_gene: TRBJ1-5

CDR3aa: CASSLALAGGWTQYF
CDR3nt: TGTGCCAGCAGCTTAGCGCTAGCGGGGGGGTGGACCCAGTACTTC
v_gene: TRBV11-2
d_gene: TRBD2
abundance: NA
j_gene: TRBJ2-5

CDR3aa: CASSEFVGLQETQYF
CDR3nt: TGTGCCAGCAGTGAATTCGTCGGACTACAAGAGACCCAGTACTTC
v_gene: TRBV25-1
d_gene: NA
abundance: few
j_gene: TRBJ2-5

CDR3aa: CASKPRDTYNEQFF
CDR3nt: TGTGCCAGCAAACCCCGGGACACGTACAATGAGCAGTTCTTC
v_gene: TRBV6-5
d_gene: NA
abundance: NA
j_gene: TRBJ2-1

CDR3aa: CASSIQGISGANVLTF
CDR3nt: TGCGCCAGCAGCATACAGGGGATCTCTGGGGCCAACGTCCTGACTTTC
v_gene: TRBV5-1
d_gene: TRBD1
abundance: few
j_gene: TRBJ2-6

CDR3aa: CASSDPAGGGSYNEQFF
CDR3nt: TGTGCCAGCAGCGATCCCGCAGGCGGGGGCTCCTACAATGAGCAGTTCTTC
v_gene: TRBV7-3
d_gene: TRBD2
abundance: few
j_gene: TRBJ2-1

CDR3aa: CATSDLTGDGYTF
CDR3nt: TGTGCCACCAGTGATTTAACGGGGGATGGCTACACCTTC
v_gene: TRBV24-1
d_gene: NA
abundance: few
j_gene: TRBJ1-2

CDR3aa: CASSQGTLDGTQYF
CDR3nt: TGCGCCAGCAGCCAAGGGACCTTAGATGGGACCCAGTACTTC
v_gene: TRBV4-3
d_gene: NA
abundance: NA
j_gene: TRBJ2-5

CDR3aa: CASSQVGRGGGYEQFF
CDR3nt: TGTGCCAGCAGCCAAGTCGGGCGGGGGGGTGGCTATGAGCAGTTCTTC
v_gene: TRBV4-2
d_gene: TRBD2
abundance: NA
j_gene: TRBJ2-1

CDR3aa: CASSLALAGGEQFF
CDR3nt: TGTGCCAGCAGCTTAGCGCTAGCGGGGGGAGAGCAGTTCTTC
v_gene: TRBV7-9
d_gene: TRBD2
abundance: few
j_gene: TRBJ2-1

CDR3aa: CASSSLAGGGYEQFF
CDR3nt: TGTGCCAGCAGCTCTCTAGCGGGGGGGGGCTATGAGCAGTTCTTC
v_gene: TRBV7-2
d_gene: TRBD2
abundance: many
j_gene: TRBJ2-1

CDR3aa: CASSPPTSGIDNEQFF
CDR3nt: TGTGCCAGCAGTCCCCCGACTAGCGGAATCGACAATGAGCAGTTCTTC
v_gene: TRBV25-1
d_gene: TRBD2
abundance: few
j_gene: TRBJ2-1

CDR3aa: CASSRARDVSLGTQYF
CDR3nt: TGTGCCAGCTCAAGGGCCAGGGATGTTTCTCTGGGTACGCAGTATTTT
v_gene: TRBV28
d_gene: NA
abundance: NA
j_gene: TRBJ2-3

CDR3aa: CASSPRAGTYEQYF
CDR3nt: TGTGCCAGCAGCCCACGGGCAGGCACCTACGAGCAGTACTTC
v_gene: TRBV11-2
d_gene: NA
abundance: many
j_gene: TRBJ2-7

CDR3aa: CSARKLAGVRDTQYF
CDR3nt: TGCAGTGCTAGAAAACTAGCGGGGGTCCGAGATACGCAGTATTTT
v_gene: TRBV20-1
d_gene: TRBD2
abundance: NA
j_gene: TRBJ2-3

CDR3aa: CATVLGGGNEQFF
CDR3nt: TGTGCCACCGTTCTTGGGGGAGGGAATGAGCAGTTCTTC
v_gene: TRBV15
d_gene: TRBD2
abundance: NA
j_gene: TRBJ2-1

CDR3aa: CASSSSGTPKGETQYF
CDR3nt: TGTGCCAGCAGCTCATCCGGGACACCGAAGGGGGAGACCCAGTACTTC
v_gene: TRBV5-4
d_gene: NA
abundance: NA
j_gene: TRBJ2-5

CDR3aa: CATSGWTGSSYNEQFF
CDR3nt: TGTGCCACCAGCGGATGGACAGGGAGCTCCTACAATGAGCAGTTCTTC
v_gene: TRBV15
d_gene: TRBD1
abundance: many
j_gene: TRBJ2-1

CDR3aa: CASSYEGGTQYF
CDR3nt: TGTGCCAGCAGTTACGAAGGGGGTACGCAGTATTTT
v_gene: TRBV6-5
d_gene: NA
abundance: few
j_gene: TRBJ2-3

CDR3aa: CSARVTGANSPLHF
CDR3nt: TGCAGTGCTAGAGTTACAGGGGCTAATTCACCCCTCCACTTT
v_gene: TRBV20-1
d_gene: TRBD1
abundance: NA
j_gene: TRBJ1-6

CDR3aa: CASSLRGGGRRYTF
CDR3nt: TGTGCCAGCAGTTTGAGGGGAGGGGGTCGGCGCTACACCTTC
v_gene: TRBV12-3/TRBV12-4
d_gene: NA
abundance: few
j_gene: TRBJ1-2

CDR3aa: CSAGRAGYGYTF
CDR3nt: TGCAGTGCTGGCAGGGCGGGCTATGGCTACACCTTC
v_gene: TRBV20-1
d_gene: NA
abundance: NA
j_gene: TRBJ1-2

CDR3aa: CASSQGLAGGDTGELFF
CDR3nt: TGCGCCAGCAGCCAGGGACTAGCGGGGGGGGACACCGGGGAGCTGTTTTTT
v_gene: TRBV4-3
d_gene: TRBD2
abundance: few
j_gene: TRBJ2-2

CDR3aa: CASSQAKQGGVVPQHF
CDR3nt: TGTGCCAGCAGCCAAGCGAAACAGGGGGGGGTTGTGCCCCAGCATTTT
v_gene: TRBV6-6
d_gene: TRBD1
abundance: NA
j_gene: TRBJ1-5

CDR3aa: CASSLLGRTDTQYF
CDR3nt: TGTGCCAGCAGCTTATTGGGGCGCACAGATACGCAGTATTTT
v_gene: TRBV7-2
d_gene: NA
abundance: NA
j_gene: TRBJ2-3

CDR3aa: CASSPGQGVANEAFF
CDR3nt: TGCGCCAGCAGCCCGGGACAGGGCGTTGCCAATGAAGCTTTCTTT
v_gene: TRBV5-1
d_gene: TRBD1
abundance: many
j_gene: TRBJ1-1